This passage covers 25 T cell receptor beta chains from one sample sequenced in a study of T cell changes during pregnancy in multiple sclerosis. Profiled with immunoSEQ multiplex PCR; TCRdb holds only in-frame clones, not every one. Found here are over 45,000 clones, approximately 86% of them singletons; the top ten hold about 0.4%. The source material was CD4+ T cells from peripheral blood mononuclear cells, sampled in the third trimester of pregnancy. The receptors stem from a female donor with multiple sclerosis, enrolled in a pregnancy study.

V gene TRBV11-2 combines with J gene TRBJ2-1; 11 nucleotides line up with TRBD2. Germline values: CDR1 SGHAT, CDR2 FQNNGV. V trimming: 2 bases; J trimming: 7 bases; junction bases outside the gene matches: 1. The CDR3 runs 14 residues. CDR3 sequence (DNA): TGTGCCAGCAGCTTAACTAGCGGGAGAAATGAGCAGTTCTTC. It encodes CASSLTSGRNEQFF.

CDR3 nucleotide sequence: TGTGCCAGCAGCTTGGTTACTAGCGGGAGTGGGGTTTACAATGAGCAGTTCTTC. This gives the protein CASSLVTSGSGVYNEQFF. The chain combines TRBV5-8 with TRBJ2-1; TRBD2 matches at 11 bases. Germline lookup yields CDR1 SGHTS and CDR2 YDEGEE. The junction had 9 bases not matched to a gene; V was cut back by 0 bases and J by 4 bases. The CDR3 extends over 18 amino acids.

In this sample, this clone turned up a few times. V is TRBV7-9 and J is TRBJ1-1, with D possibly matching TRBD1 (6 bases). The length of the CDR3 is 13 residues. CDR1 and CDR2 from the germline V gene are SEHNR and FQNEAQ (reference sequence). V lost 5 bases, J lost 5 bases, and 12 bases lay in between. In nucleotides, the CDR3 is TGTGCCAGCAGCCCCAGGACAGAGACTGAAGCTTTCTTT. Translated, it gives CASSPRTETEAFF.

The chain couples TRBV5-8 to TRBJ1-2; D gene uncertain. The V end was cut by 4 bases, the J end by 5 bases, with 9 bases between. CDR1 is SGHTS, CDR2 YDEGEE, per germline. The CDR3 has 12 amino acids. The CDR3 is CASSPQRYGYTF. As DNA, the CDR3 is TGTGCCAGCAGCCCGCAGAGGTATGGCTACACCTTC.

The CDR3 DNA reads TGCGCCAGCAGCCAAGACCCGGCAGGGGCCTACAATGAGCAGTTCTTC. Its translation is CASSQDPAGAYNEQFF. This sequence joins TRBV4-1 and TRBJ2-1, with D possibly being TRBD1 (6 bases). The CDR3 loop spans 16 amino acids. The germline CDR1 and CDR2 sequences are MGHRA and YSYEKL. With 0 bases removed from V and 2 bases from J, the gap between germline ends came to 11 bases.

This rearrangement joins TRBV5-1 to TRBJ1-1; D is undetermined. The germline gives CDR1 SGHRS, CDR2 YFSETQ. The V gene lost 0 bases and the J gene lost 7 bases, with 7 bases spanning the gap. The CDR3 sequence is 12 residues long. The CDR3 loop reads CASSLDAVEAFF. DNA for the CDR3: TGCGCCAGCAGCTTGGATGCGGTTGAAGCTTTCTTT.

For this clone: Sequence at one end of the junction differs from germline and may be a read error. The chain has TRBV7-2 and TRBJ2-5, with no clear D. This CDR3 has 13 amino acids. Per the germline V gene, CDR1 is SGHTA and CDR2 is FQGNSA. The CDR3 loop is CASSLSIQESQYF. In DNA, the CDR3 is TGTGCCAGCAGCTTAAGTATCCAAGAGTCCCAGTACTTC.

The chain recombines TRBV7-9 with TRBJ2-5, with 8 bases lining up with TRBD1. The V segment lost 5 bases and the J segment 5 bases; nucleotides outside the gene matches: 1. Germline V gives CDR1 SEHNR, CDR2 FQNEAQ (reference sequence). The CDR3 loop spans 12 amino acids. The CDR3 sequence is CASSRDRETQYF. CDR3 sequence (DNA): TGTGCCAGCAGCCGGGACAGGGAGACCCAGTACTTC.

This clone was seen just once. V usage is TRBV5-1 and J usage is TRBJ1-2, with D perhaps TRBD1 (6 bases). V was pared by 4 bases and J by 7 bases, with 20 bases between. The CDR3 consists of 15 residues. Germline loops: CDR1 SGHRS, CDR2 YFSETQ. The CDR3 here is CASSPTTGSRGGYTF. The CDR3 DNA reads as TGCGCCAGCAGCCCTACGACAGGTTCTAGGGGTGGCTACACCTTC. Filled out from reference TRBV5-1 and TRBJ1-2, the complete variable domain reads KAGVTQTPRYLIKTRGQQVTLSCSPISGHRSVSWYQQTPGQGLQFLFEYFSETQRNKGNFPGRFSGRQFSNSRSEMNVSTLELGDSALYLCASSPTTGSRGGYTFGSGTRLTVV.

This clone has only one observation. The V gene is TRBV10-3, the J gene TRBJ2-2; TRBD2 might be the D (7 bases). Trimming removed 8 bases at V and 7 bases at J, with 20 bases between. The CDR3 has 15 residues. Germline lookup yields CDR1 ENHRY and CDR2 SYGVKD. The CDR3 region is CAIRRGGEQGGELFF. Written as DNA, the CDR3 is TGTGCCATCCGAAGGGGGGGAGAGCAGGGCGGGGAGCTGTTTTTT.

The gene calls are TRBV6-5 and TRBJ1-6; TRBD1 matches at 7 bases. This CDR3 is 14 amino acids long. J lost 8 bases, V lost 4 bases, and 5 bases had no gene match. The germline V gene has CDR1 MNHEY and CDR2 SVGAGI. The CDR3 region is CASSLQGSDSPLHF. CDR3 DNA sequence: TGTGCCAGCAGTTTACAGGGGAGTGATTCACCCCTCCACTTT.

V gene TRBV2 combines with J gene TRBJ2-5; TRBD1 agrees at 8 bases. The CDR3 totals 14 residues. Per germline, CDR1 SNHLY and CDR2 FYNNEI. V lost 6 bases and J lost 1; bases outside the gene matches: 4. This CDR3 reads CASRDDRGQETQYF. The CDR3, as DNA: TGTGCCAGCAGAGATGACAGGGGCCAAGAGACCCAGTACTTC. Based on the CDR3 plus reference TRBV2 and TRBJ2-5, the full variable domain is EPEVTQTPSHQVTQMGQEVILRCVPISNHLYFYWYRQILGQKVEFLVSFYNNEISEKSEIFDDQFSVERPDGSNFTLKIRSTKLEDSAMYFCASRDDRGQETQYFGPGTRLLVL.

This chain joins TRBV5-4 and TRBJ2-5, with 9 bases matching TRBD2. Per the germline V gene, CDR1 is SGHNT and CDR2 is YYREEE (reference sequence). V lost 2 bases and J lost 4; bases outside the gene matches: 6. The CDR3 consists of 15 residues. This CDR3 reads CASSFDSGGGETQYF. The CDR3 DNA reads TGTGCCAGCAGCTTCGATAGCGGGGGAGGAGAGACCCAGTACTTC.

J is TRBJ1-6 and V is TRBV19, with 9 positions matching TRBD1. Germline CDR1 reads LNHDA; CDR2 reads SQIVND (reference sequence). V lost 4 bases to trimming and J lost 10 bases; unmatched junction nucleotides: 17. This CDR3 contains 18 residues. The DNA for the CDR3 is TGTGCCAGTAGTACAATGCAGCGTTTACAGGGGGCTAGATCACCCCTCCACTTT. It encodes CASSTMQRLQGARSPLHF.

The genes are TRBV7-6 and TRBJ1-2; a weak D match, TRBD1 (6 bases). The CDR3 consists of 13 residues. Deletions cut 5 bases from V and 8 bases from J, with 15 bases between. CDR1 SGHVS and CDR2 FNYEAQ come from the germline V gene. The CDR3 loop is CASSERQDTGYTF. DNA of the CDR3: TGTGCCAGCAGCGAGAGACAGGATACGGGCTACACCTTC.

The V call is TRBV19, the J call TRBJ1-6; D uncertain. CDR3 length: 18 amino acids. Germline V gene lookup returns CDR1 LNHDA and CDR2 SQIVND (reference sequence). The germline V and J ends were trimmed by 8 bases and 11 bases, with 31 bases remaining between them. The CDR3 reads CASRLSSYGSVKYTPLHF. The CDR3 DNA follows: TGTGCCAGTCGATTATCCTCATACGGGTCCGTCAAATACACACCCCTCCACTTT.

V usage is TRBV5-1 and J usage is TRBJ2-1; TRBD2 might be the D (6 bases). CDR1 and CDR2 (germline): SGHRS, YFSETQ. The V and J ends lost 4 bases and 5 bases respectively, with 13 bases between them. This CDR3 contains 14 residues. The CDR3: CASSAGLPHNEQFF. The DNA of the CDR3 is TGCGCCAGCAGCGCCGGACTACCCCACAATGAGCAGTTCTTC.

The V gene is TRBV4-3, the J gene TRBJ2-3; maybe TRBD1 (6 bases). The V gene lost 3 bases and the J gene lost 0 bases, with 13 bases spanning the gap. In germline, CDR1 is LGHNA, CDR2 YSLEER. This CDR3 contains 16 residues. The CDR3: CASSHGQPTSTDTQYF. As DNA, the CDR3 is TGCGCCAGCAGCCACGGACAGCCTACTAGCACAGATACGCAGTATTTT.

The chain recombines TRBV19 with TRBJ2-1, with 10 bases identical to TRBD1. The CDR3 has 16 amino acids. The germline V gene encodes CDR1 LNHDA and CDR2 SQIVND (reference sequence). The V segment lost 1 base and the J segment 4 bases; nucleotides outside the gene matches: 4. The CDR3 DNA reads as TGTGCCAGTAGTATAGCCCAGGGACAGGGGTACAATGAGCAGTTCTTC. Its protein is CASSIAQGQGYNEQFF. Full variable domain (remainder filled in from reference TRBV19 and TRBJ2-1): DGGITQSPKYLFRKEGQNVTLSCEQNLNHDAMYWYRQDPGQGLRLIYYSQIVNDFQKGDIAEGYSVSREKKESFPLTVTSAQKNPTAFYLCASSIAQGQGYNEQFFGPGTRLTVL.

This clone was recorded a few times. The chain links TRBV29-1 to TRBJ1-3; no clear D gene. The germline gives CDR1 SQVTM, CDR2 ANQGSEA. The CDR3 length is 13 residues. V was cut by 3 bases and J by 4 bases, with 10 bases left in between. CDR3: CSVEEGSGNTIYF. The CDR3 DNA is TGCAGCGTTGAGGAGGGCTCGGGAAACACCATATATTTT.

The gene calls are TRBV19 and TRBJ1-2; D not resolved. Trimming stripped 5 bases from V and 5 bases from J, with 12 bases between. In germline, CDR1 is LNHDA, CDR2 SQIVND (reference sequence). The CDR3 is 13 amino acids. CDR3 nucleotide sequence: TGTGCCAGTAGTGCCGGGAATCTTTATGGCTACACCTTC. Its translation is CASSAGNLYGYTF. The full variable domain, in which reference TRBV19 and TRBJ1-2 provide the parts outside the CDR3, is DGGITQSPKYLFRKEGQNVTLSCEQNLNHDAMYWYRQDPGQGLRLIYYSQIVNDFQKGDIAEGYSVSREKKESFPLTVTSAQKNPTAFYLCASSAGNLYGYTFGSGTRLTVV.

This clone was picked up a small number of times. This chain connects TRBV27 to TRBJ2-2; D perhaps matches TRBD2 (6 bases). In germline, CDR1 is MNHEY, CDR2 SMNVEV (reference sequence). Between the trimmed V and J ends, which lost 4 bases and 5 bases, there was a span of 11 bases. The CDR3 consists of 14 residues. CDR3 nucleotide sequence: TGTGCCAGCAGTTACCTAGCGACAACCGGGGAGCTGTTTTTT. It is translated as CASSYLATTGELFF.

The chain combines TRBV5-1 with TRBJ2-4, with D hard to call. With 2 bases removed from V and 1 base from J, the gap between germline ends came to 16 bases. CDR3 length: 17 amino acids. Germline CDR1 reads SGHRS; CDR2 reads YFSETQ. The CDR3 is CASSLFATSRAKNIQYF. The DNA of the CDR3 is TGCGCCAGCAGCTTATTTGCAACCTCCCGGGCCAAAAACATTCAGTACTTC.

The rearrangement uses TRBV6-6 and TRBJ1-6; no clear D. The CDR3 has 13 residues. V was cut by 7 bases and J by 9 bases, with 13 bases left in between. The germline V gene has CDR1 MNHNY and CDR2 SVGAGI (reference sequence). This CDR3 reads CASIPDVSSPLHF. CDR3 DNA: TGTGCCAGCATTCCCGATGTTAGTTCACCCCTCCACTTT.

The chain uses TRBV11-1 and TRBJ2-1; D gene uncertain. This CDR3 region has 11 residues. Germline CDR1 is SGHAT and CDR2 is FQDESV (reference sequence). Trimming removed 6 bases at V and 6 bases at J, with 6 bases between. The CDR3, as DNA: TGTGCCAGCAGTCGTAGCAATGAGCAGTTCTTC. Protein: CASSRSNEQFF.